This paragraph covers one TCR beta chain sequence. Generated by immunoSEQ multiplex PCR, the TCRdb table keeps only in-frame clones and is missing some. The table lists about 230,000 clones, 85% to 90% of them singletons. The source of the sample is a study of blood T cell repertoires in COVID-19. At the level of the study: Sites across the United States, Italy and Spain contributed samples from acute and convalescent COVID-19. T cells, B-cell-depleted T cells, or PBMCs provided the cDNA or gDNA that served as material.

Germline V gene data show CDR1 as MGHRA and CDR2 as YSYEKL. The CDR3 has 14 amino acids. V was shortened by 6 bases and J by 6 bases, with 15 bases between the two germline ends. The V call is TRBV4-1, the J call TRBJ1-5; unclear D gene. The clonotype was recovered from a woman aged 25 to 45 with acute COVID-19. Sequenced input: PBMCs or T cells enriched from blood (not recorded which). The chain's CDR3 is CASSYRERFQPQHF. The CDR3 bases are TGCGCCAGCAGTTATAGGGAGAGATTTCAGCCCCAGCATTTT.